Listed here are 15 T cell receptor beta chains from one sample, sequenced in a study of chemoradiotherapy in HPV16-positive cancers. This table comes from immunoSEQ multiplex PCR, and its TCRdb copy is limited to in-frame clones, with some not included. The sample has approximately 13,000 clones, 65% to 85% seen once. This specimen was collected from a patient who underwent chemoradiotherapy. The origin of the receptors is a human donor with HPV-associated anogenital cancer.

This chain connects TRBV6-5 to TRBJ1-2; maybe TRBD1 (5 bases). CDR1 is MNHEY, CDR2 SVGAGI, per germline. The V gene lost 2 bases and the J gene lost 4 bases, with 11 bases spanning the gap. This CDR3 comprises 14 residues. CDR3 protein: CASSYERGVYGYTF. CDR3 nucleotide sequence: TGTGCCAGCAGTTACGAAAGAGGGGTCTATGGCTACACCTTC.

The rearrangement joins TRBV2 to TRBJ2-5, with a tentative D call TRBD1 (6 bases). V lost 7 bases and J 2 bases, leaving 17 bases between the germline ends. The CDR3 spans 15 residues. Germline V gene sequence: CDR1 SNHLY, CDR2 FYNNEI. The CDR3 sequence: CASNLGQSLQETQYF. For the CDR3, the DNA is TGTGCCAGCAACTTAGGACAGAGTCTACAAGAGACCCAGTACTTC.

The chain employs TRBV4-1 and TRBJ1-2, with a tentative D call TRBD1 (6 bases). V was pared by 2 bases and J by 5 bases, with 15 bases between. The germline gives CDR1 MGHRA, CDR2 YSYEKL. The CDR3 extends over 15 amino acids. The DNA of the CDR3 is TGCGCCAGCAGCCAACCTAGGGGGGGTGAATATGGCTACACCTTC. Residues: CASSQPRGGEYGYTF.

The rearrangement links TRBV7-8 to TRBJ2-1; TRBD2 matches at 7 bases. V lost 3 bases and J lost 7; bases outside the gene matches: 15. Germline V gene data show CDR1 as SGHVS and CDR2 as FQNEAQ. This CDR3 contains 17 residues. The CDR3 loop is CASSFTRDLRGINEQFF. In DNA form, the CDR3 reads TGTGCCAGCAGCTTCACCCGGGACCTGCGGGGGATAAATGAGCAGTTCTTC.

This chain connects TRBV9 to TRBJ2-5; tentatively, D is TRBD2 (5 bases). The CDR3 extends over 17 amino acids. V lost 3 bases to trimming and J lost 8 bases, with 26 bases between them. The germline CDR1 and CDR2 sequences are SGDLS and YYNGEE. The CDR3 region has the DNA TGTGCCAGCAGCGAGCAAGCCACCCAACGGGGTAGGAGCACCCAGTACTTC. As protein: CASSEQATQRGRSTQYF.

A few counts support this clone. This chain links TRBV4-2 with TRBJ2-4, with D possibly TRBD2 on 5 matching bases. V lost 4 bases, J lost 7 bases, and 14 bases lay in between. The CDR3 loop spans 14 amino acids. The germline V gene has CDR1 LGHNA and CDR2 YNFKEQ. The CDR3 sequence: CASSPGRTSNIQYF. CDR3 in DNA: TGTGCCAGCAGCCCCGGGCGGACTTCGAACATTCAGTACTTC.

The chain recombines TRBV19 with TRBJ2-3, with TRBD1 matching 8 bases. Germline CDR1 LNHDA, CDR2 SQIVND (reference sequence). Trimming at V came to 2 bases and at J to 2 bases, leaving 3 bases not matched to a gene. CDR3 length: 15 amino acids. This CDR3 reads CASSISGQVTDTQYF. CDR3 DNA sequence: TGTGCCAGTAGTATATCGGGACAGGTCACAGATACGCAGTATTTT.

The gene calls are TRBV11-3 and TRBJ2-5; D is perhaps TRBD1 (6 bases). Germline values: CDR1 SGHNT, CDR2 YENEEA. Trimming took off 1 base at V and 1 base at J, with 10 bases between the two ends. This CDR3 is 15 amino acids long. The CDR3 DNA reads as TGTGCCAGCAGCTTAGGGGACACATTCCAAGAGACCCAGTACTTC. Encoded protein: CASSLGDTFQETQYF. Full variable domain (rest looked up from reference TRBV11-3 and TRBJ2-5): EAGVVQSPRYKIIEKKQPVAFWCNPISGHNTLYWYLQNLGQGPELLIRYENEEAVDDSQLPKDRFSAERLKGVDSTLKIQPAELGDSAVYLCASSLGDTFQETQYFGPGTRLLVL.

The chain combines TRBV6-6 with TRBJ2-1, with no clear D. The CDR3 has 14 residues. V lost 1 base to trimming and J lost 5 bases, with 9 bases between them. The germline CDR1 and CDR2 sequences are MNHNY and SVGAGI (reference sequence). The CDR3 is CASSYFEPNNEQFF. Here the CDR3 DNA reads TGTGCCAGCAGTTACTTCGAACCGAACAATGAGCAGTTCTTC.

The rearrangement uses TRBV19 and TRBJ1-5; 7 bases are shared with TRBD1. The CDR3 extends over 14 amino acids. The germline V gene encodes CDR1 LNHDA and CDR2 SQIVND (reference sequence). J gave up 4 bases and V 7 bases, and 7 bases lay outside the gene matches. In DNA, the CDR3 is TGTGCCAGTACGGCGAGGGACAGTAATCAGCCCCAGCATTTT. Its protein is CASTARDSNQPQHF.

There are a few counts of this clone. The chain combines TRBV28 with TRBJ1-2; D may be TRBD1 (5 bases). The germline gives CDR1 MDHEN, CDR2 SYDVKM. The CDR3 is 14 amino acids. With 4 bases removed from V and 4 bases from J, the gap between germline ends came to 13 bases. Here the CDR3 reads CASSSDSGVYGYTF. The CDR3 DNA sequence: TGTGCCAGCAGTTCCGACAGCGGGGTCTATGGCTACACCTTC.

The CDR3 sequence is CASSMGADTQYF. CDR3 nucleotides: TGTGCCAGCAGCATGGGCGCAGATACGCAGTATTTT. The rearrangement uses TRBV5-8 and TRBJ2-3; D is unclear. CDR1 SGHTS and CDR2 YDEGEE come from the germline V gene. Trimming stripped 4 bases from V and 4 bases from J, with 7 bases between. The CDR3 is 12 residues long.

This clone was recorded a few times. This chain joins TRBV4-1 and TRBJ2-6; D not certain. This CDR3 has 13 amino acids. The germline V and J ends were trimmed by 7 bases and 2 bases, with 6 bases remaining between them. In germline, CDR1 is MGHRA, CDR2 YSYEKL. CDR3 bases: TGCGCCAGCAATACTCCTGGGGCCAACGTCCTGACTTTC. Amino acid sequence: CASNTPGANVLTF.

The CDR3 DNA is TGTGCCACCAGCAGAGGCCAGCCCTCTGGGGCCAACGTCCTGACTTTC. This encodes CATSRGQPSGANVLTF. The chain joins TRBV15 to TRBJ2-6; D is undetermined. The germline CDR1 and CDR2 sequences are LNHNV and YYDKDF (reference sequence). V was shortened by 1 base and J by 0 bases, with 7 bases between the two germline ends. The CDR3 is 16 amino acids.

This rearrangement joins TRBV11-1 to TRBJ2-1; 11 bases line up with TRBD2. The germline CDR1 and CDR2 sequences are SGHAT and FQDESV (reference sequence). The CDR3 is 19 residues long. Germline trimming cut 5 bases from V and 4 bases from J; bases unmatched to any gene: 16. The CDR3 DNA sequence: TGTGCCAGCAGCGCGCGTGACTCTTTAGCGGGAGGGCCTTACAATGAGCAGTTCTTC. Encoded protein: CASSARDSLAGGPYNEQFF.